This TCR beta chain was recorded in a study of T cells in Graves' hyperthyroidism and ophthalmopathy. CDR1 SQVTM and CDR2 ANQGSEA come from the germline V gene. V lost 4 bases, J lost 3 bases, and 16 bases lay in between. CDR3 length: 14 residues. This clonotype was counted only a few times. RNA transcripts gave rise to amplified TCR beta CDR3 regions. Carried out on the TCR CDR3, a first-round RT-PCR used the HTBI primer set. MiXCR, run by TCRdb on the multiplex PCR reads, gives a single entry per CDR3 protein. Of hundreds of thousands of distinct CDR3 sequences in the sample, about 17% were seen once.

This receptor was identified in a woman younger than 45 with Graves' hyperthyroidism. Sequencing was carried out using blood. The chain is built from TRBV29-1 and TRBJ2-7; weak D call: TRBD1 (5 bases). The chain's CDR3 is CSVAPTGGDYEQYF. The CDR3 nucleotides are TGCAGCGTTGCCCCTACAGGTGGGGACTACGAGCAGTACTTC.